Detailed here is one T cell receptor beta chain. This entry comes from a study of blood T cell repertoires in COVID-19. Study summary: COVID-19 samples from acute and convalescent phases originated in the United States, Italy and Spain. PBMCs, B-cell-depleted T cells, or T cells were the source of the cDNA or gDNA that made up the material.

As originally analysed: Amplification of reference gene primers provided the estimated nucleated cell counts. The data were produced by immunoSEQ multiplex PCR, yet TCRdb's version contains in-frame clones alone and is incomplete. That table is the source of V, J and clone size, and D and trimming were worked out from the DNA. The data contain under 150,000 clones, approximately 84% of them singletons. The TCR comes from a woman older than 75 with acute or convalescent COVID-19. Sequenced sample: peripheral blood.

The CDR3 DNA sequence: TGTGCCACCAGTAAGACAGGTGCCTACAATGAGCAGTTCTTC. As protein: CATSKTGAYNEQFF. The chain is built from TRBV24-1 and TRBJ2-1; tentatively, D is TRBD1 (6 bases). V lost 6 bases to trimming and J lost 2 bases, with 10 bases between them. Germline V CDR1 and CDR2: KGHDR, SFDVKD. This CDR3 comprises 14 residues.